This T cell receptor beta chain was captured by sequencing in a study of CD8+ T cells in alopecia areata. cDNA reverse transcribed from extracted RNA served as the sequencing template. Sequencing was performed with immunoSEQ multiplex PCR; in TCRdb, only in-frame clones are kept and a portion is missing. In the table there are over 30,000 clones, 70% to 80% of which are singletons. On this clone itself: Its antigen is currently unknown.

The CDR3 consists of 14 residues. The ends were cut back, 3 bases at V and 3 bases at J, with 12 bases in the middle. Per germline, CDR1 GTSNPN and CDR2 SVGIG (reference sequence). Alopecia areata patients gave lesional scalp punch biopsies and peripheral blood samples. Cell sorting was applied to PBMCs, and CD4+ and CD8+ T cells were collected. Study observations and caveats: Besides other cells, scalp samples also yield sequences of resident alphabeta T cells from normal skin.

V is TRBV30 and J is TRBJ1-5; D gene uncertain. This receptor was identified in a human donor with alopecia areata. Sequencing used NKG2D-low CD8+ T cells sorted from blood. CDR3 sequence reads: CAWSPLGPNQPQHF. DNA of the CDR3: TGTGCCTGGAGCCCCTTAGGCCCCAATCAGCCCCAGCATTTT.